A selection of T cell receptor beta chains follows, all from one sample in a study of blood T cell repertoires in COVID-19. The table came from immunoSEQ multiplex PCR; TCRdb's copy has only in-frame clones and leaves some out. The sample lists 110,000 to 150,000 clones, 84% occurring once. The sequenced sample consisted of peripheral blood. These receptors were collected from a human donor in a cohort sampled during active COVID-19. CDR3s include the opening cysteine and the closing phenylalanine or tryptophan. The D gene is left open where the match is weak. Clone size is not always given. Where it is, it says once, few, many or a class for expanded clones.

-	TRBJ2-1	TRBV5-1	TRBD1	TGCGCCAGCAGCCCCCAGGGGGTAACCTACAATGAGCAGTTCTTC	CASSPQGVTYNEQFF
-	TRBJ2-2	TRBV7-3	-	TGTGCCAGCAGCTTAACGGCCACGAACACCGGGGAGCTGTTTTTT	CASSLTATNTGELFF
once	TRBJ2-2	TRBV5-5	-	TGTGCCAGCAGGGGACTTTTGAACACCGGGGAGCTGTTTTTT	CASRGLLNTGELFF
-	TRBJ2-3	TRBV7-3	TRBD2	TGTGCCAGCAGCTTAAGGCTTAGCGGGAGCACAGATACGCAGTATTTT	CASSLRLSGSTDTQYF
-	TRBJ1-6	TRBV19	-	TGTGCCAGTAGCGAGACAGGCCAATCACCCCTCCACTTT	CASSETGQSPLHF
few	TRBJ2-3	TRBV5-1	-	TGCGCCAGCAGCCCAACGGGGTCTAGCACAGATACGCAGTATTTT	CASSPTGSSTDTQYF
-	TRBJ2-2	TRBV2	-	TGTGCCAGCAGTGAAACAGGGCGAACCGGGGAGCTGTTTTTT	CASSETGRTGELFF
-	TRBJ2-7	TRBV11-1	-	TGTGCCAGCAGCTTACTTGGGAGGAGGGGCTCGGGCGAGCAGTACTTC	CASSLLGRRGSGEQYF
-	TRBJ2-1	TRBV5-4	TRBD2	TGTGCCAGCAGCTTGGGTAGCGGGGATTACAATGAGCAGTTCTTC	CASSLGSGDYNEQFF
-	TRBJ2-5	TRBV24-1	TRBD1	TGTGCCGCAGGCGGACAGGGGGCAGGCGAGACCCAGTACTTC	CAAGGQGAGETQYF